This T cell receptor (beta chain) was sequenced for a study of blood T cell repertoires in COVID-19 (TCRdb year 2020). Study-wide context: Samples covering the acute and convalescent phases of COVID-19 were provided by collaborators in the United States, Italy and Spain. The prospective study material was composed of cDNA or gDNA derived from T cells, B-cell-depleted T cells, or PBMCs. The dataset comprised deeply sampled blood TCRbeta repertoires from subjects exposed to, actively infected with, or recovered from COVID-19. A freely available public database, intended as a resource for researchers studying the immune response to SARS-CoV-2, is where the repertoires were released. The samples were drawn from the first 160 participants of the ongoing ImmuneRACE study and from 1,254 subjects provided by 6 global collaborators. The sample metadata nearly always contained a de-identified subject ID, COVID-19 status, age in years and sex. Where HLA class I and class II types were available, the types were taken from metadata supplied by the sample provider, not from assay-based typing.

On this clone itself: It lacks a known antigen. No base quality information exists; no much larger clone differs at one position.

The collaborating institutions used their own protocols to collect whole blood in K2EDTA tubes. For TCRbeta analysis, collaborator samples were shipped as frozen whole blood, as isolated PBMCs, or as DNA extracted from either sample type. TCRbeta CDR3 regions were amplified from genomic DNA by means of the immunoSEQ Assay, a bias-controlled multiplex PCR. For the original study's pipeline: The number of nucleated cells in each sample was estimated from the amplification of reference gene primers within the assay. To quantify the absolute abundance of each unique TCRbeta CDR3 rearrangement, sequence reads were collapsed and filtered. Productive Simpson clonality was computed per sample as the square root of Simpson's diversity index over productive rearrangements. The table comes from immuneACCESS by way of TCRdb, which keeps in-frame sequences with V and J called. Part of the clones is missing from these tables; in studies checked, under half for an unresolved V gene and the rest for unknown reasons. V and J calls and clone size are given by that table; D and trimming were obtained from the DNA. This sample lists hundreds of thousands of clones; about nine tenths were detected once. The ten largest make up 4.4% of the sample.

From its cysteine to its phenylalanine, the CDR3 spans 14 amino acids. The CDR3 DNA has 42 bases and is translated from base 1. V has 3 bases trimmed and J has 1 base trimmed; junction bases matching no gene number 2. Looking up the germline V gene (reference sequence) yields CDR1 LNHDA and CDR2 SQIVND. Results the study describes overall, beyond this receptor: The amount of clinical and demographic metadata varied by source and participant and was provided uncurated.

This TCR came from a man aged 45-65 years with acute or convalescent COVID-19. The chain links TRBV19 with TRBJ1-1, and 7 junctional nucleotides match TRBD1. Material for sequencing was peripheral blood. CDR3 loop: CASSMDRRNTEAFF. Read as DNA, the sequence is TGTGCCAGTAGTATGGACAGGAGGAACACTGAAGCTTTCTTT.